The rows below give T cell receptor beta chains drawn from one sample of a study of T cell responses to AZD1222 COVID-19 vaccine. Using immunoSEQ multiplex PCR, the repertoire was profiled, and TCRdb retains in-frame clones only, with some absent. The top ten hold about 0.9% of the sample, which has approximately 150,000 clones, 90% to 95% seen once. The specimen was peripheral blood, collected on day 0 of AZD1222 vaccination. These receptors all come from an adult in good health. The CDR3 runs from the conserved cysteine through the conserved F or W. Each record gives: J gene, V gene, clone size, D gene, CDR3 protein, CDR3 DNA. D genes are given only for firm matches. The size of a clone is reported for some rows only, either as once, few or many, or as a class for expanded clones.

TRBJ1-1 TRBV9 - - CASSVSIETGTEAFF TGTGCCAGCAGCGTAAGCATTGAGACAGGCACTGAAGCTTTCTTT
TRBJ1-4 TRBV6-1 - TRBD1 CASSEGTGRNEKLFF TGTGCCAGCAGTGAAGGGACAGGGCGTAATGAAAAACTGTTTTTT
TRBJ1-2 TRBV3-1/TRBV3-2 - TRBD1 CASSRLSTSTTGGYTF TGTGCCAGCAGCCGCCTCTCCACATCTACGACAGGGGGCTACACCTTC
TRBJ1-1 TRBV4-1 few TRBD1 CASSQGQGRDRGNTEAFF TGCGCCAGCAGCCAAGGTCAGGGGCGGGACAGGGGTAACACTGAAGCTTTCTTT
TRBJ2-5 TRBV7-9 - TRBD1 CASSQPDRDQETQYF TGTGCCAGCAGCCAACCCGACAGGGACCAAGAGACCCAGTACTTC
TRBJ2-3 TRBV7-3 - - CASSNGMGAQDTQYF TGTGCCAGCAGCAATGGGATGGGGGCGCAAGATACGCAGTATTTT
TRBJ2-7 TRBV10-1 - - CASRTPYEQYF TGCGCCAGCAGGACCCCCTACGAGCAGTACTTC
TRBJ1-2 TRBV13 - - CASSLGRGMDGYTF TGTGCCAGCAGCCTAGGGCGGGGAATGGATGGCTACACCTTC
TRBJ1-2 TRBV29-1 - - CSVRRSDYGYTF TGCAGCGTTCGGAGGAGCGACTATGGCTACACCTTC
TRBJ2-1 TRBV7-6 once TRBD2 CASSPLHPGTTGYNEQFF TGTGCCAGCAGCCCCCTACACCCCGGGACTACCGGCTACAATGAGCAGTTCTTC
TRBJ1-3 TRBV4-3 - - CASRRDIDSGNTIYF TGCGCCAGCAGACGTGACATTGACTCTGGAAACACCATATATTTT
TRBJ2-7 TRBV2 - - CASSLGTTYEQYF TGTGCCAGCAGTCTGGGAACAACCTACGAGCAGTACTTC
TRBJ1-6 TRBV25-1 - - CASSEHLQGLFSPLHF TGTGCCAGCAGTGAGCATTTACAGGGCCTTTTTTCACCCCTCCACTTT
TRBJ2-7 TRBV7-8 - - CASSLTYEQYF TGTGCCAGCAGCCTCACCTACGAGCAGTACTTC
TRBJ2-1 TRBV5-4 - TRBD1 CASSLNTGGGNEQFF TGTGCCAGCAGCTTGAATACAGGGGGAGGCAATGAGCAGTTCTTC
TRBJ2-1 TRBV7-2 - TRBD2 CASTPLAGPENEQFF TGTGCCTCCACTCCACTAGCGGGGCCTGAAAATGAGCAGTTCTTC
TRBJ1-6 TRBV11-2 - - CASSFDRWGDNSPLHF TGTGCCAGCAGCTTCGACAGGTGGGGGGATAATTCACCCCTCCACTTT
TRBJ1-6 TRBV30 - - CAWSSNSPSYNSPLHF TGTGCCTGGAGTAGTAACAGTCCCTCCTATAATTCACCCCTCCACTTT
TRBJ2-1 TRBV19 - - CASSSGRNNEQFF TGTGCCAGTAGCAGTGGACGGAACAATGAGCAGTTCTTC
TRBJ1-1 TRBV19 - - CASIGQLEALF TGTGCCAGTATTGGGCAGCTAGAAGCTCTCTTT
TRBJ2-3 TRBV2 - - CASSPQGGLTDTQYF TGTGCCAGCAGCCCGCAGGGGGGCTTGACAGATACGCAGTATTTT
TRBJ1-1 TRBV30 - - CAWSVGLGNTEAFF TGTGCCTGGAGTGTCGGGTTAGGGAACACTGAAGCTTTCTTT
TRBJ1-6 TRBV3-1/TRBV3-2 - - CASSRPWTAGYNSPLHF TGTGCCAGCAGCCGCCCCTGGACGGCCGGATATAATTCACCCCTCCACTTT
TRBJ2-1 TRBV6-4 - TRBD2 CASSDTPGLGSNEQFF TGTGCCAGCAGTGACACCCCGGGACTAGGTTCCAATGAGCAGTTCTTC
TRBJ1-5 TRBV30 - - CAWSQQGPSQPQHF TGTGCCTGGAGTCAGCAGGGCCCCTCTCAGCCCCAGCATTTT
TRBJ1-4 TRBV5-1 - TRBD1 CASSVGTGQNEKLFF TGCGCCAGCAGCGTCGGAACGGGACAGAATGAAAAACTGTTTTTT
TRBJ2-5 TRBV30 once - CAWSVAKGGETQYF TGTGCCTGGAGTGTGGCTAAAGGGGGAGAGACCCAGTACTTC
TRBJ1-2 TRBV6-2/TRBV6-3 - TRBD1 CASSGQGAGYTF TGTGCCAGCAGCGGACAGGGGGCCGGCTACACCTTC
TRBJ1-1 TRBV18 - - CASSPLGGRDTEAFF TGTGCCAGCTCACCCCTAGGGGGGCGAGACACTGAAGCTTTCTTT
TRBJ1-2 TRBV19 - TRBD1 CASSVDRVPYGYTF TGTGCCAGTAGTGTAGACAGGGTTCCCTATGGCTACACCTTC
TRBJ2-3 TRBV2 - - CASREGTDTQYF TGTGCCAGCAGGGAGGGCACAGATACGCAGTATTTT
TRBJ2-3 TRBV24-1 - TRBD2 CATSKPTSGTDTQYF TGTGCCACCTCTAAACCGACTAGCGGCACAGATACGCAGTATTTT
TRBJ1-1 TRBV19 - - CASSMLRNTEAFF TGTGCCAGTAGTATGTTGCGGAACACTGAAGCTTTCTTT
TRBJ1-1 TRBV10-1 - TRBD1 CASSESGQGTEAFF TGCGCCAGCAGTGAGTCAGGACAGGGTACTGAAGCTTTCTTT
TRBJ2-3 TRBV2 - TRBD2 CASSEGLAGVDTQYF TGTGCCAGCAGTGAAGGGCTAGCGGGGGTAGATACGCAGTATTTT
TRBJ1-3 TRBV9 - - CASSVGRRSGNTIYF TGTGCCAGCAGCGTGGGACGAAGATCTGGAAACACCATATATTTT
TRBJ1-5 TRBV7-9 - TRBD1 CASSPDRGDQPQHF TGTGCCAGCAGCCCTGACAGGGGGGATCAGCCCCAGCATTTT
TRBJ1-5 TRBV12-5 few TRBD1 CASGLPGQGINPQHF TGTGCTAGTGGTTTGCCCGGACAGGGGATCAATCCCCAGCATTTT
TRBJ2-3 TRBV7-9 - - CASSADTTDTQYF TGTGCCAGCAGCGCGGACACCACAGATACGCAGTATTTT
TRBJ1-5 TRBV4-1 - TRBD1 CASSPIRGVSLAGQPQHF TGCGCCAGCAGCCCAATCAGGGGGGTATCATTAGCAGGACAGCCCCAGCATTTT
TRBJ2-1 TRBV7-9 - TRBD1 CASSFGRPRGPNEQFF TGTGCCAGCAGCTTTGGTCGACCGAGGGGGCCCAATGAGCAGTTCTTC
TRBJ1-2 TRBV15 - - CATSRDQTGGYTF TGTGCCACCAGCAGAGACCAGACAGGCGGCTACACCTTC
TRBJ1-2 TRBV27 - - CASSLYPPLQGGYGYTF TGTGCCAGCAGTTTATACCCCCCCCTACAAGGGGGCTATGGCTACACCTTC
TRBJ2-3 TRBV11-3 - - CASSLVGDTQYF TGTGCCAGCAGCTTAGTGGGAGATACGCAGTATTTT
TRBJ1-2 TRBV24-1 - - CATSGGEGGYGYTF TGTGCCACCAGTGGTGGAGAAGGGGGCTATGGCTACACCTTC
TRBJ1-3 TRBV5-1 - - CASSLVSGAGNTIYF TGCGCCAGCAGCTTGGTTTCGGGTGCTGGAAACACCATATATTTT
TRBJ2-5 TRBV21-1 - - CASSKGPTSGGQVLQETQYF TGTGCCAGCAGCAAAGGTCCAACATCCGGAGGTCAGGTGCTACAAGAGACCCAGTACTTC
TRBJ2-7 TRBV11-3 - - CASSPPRAWEQYF TGTGCCAGCAGCCCTCCACGGGCCTGGGAGCAGTACTTC
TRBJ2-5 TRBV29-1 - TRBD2 CSVSGGTQETQYF TGCAGCGTTAGCGGGGGTACCCAAGAGACCCAGTACTTC
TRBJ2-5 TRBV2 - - CASSGLLGRGVETQYF TGTGCCAGCAGTGGGTTACTCGGCAGGGGAGTCGAGACCCAGTACTTC
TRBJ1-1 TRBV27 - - CASSLRGPYTEAFF TGTGCCAGCAGTTTGAGGGGACCGTACACTGAAGCTTTCTTT
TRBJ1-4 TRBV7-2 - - CASSLGYEKLFF TGTGCCAGCAGCTTAGGATATGAAAAACTGTTTTTT
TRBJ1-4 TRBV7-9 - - CASSQAPNEKLFF TGTGCCAGCAGTCAAGCCCCCAATGAAAAACTGTTTTTT